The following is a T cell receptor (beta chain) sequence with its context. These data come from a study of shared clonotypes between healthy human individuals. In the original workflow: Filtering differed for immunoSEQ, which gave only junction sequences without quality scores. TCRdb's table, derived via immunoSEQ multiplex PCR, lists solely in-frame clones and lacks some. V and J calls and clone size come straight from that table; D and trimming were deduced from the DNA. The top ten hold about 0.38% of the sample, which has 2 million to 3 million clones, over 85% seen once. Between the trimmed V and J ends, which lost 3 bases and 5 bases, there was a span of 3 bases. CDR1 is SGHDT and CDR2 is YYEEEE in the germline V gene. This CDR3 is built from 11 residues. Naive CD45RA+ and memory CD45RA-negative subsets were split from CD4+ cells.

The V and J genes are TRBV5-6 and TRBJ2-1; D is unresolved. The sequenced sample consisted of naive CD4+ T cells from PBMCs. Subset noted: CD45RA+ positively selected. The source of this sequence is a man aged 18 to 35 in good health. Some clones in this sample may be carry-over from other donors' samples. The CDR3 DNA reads TGTGCCAGCAGCTCTCACAATGAGCAGTTCTTC. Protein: CASSSHNEQFF.